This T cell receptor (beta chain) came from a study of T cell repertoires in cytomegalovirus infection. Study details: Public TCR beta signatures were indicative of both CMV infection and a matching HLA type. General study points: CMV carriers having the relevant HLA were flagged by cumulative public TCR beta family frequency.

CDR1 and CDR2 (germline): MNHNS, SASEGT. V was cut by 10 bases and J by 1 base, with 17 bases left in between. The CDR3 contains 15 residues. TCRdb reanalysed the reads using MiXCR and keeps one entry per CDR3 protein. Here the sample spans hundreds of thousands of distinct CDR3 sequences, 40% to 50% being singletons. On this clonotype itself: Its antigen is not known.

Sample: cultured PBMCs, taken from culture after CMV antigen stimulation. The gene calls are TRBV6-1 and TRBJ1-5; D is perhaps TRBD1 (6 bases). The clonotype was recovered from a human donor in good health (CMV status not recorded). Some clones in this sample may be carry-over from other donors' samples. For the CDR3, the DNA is TGTGCCACCGGGGGGCCCAGGGTAAGCAATCAGCCCCAGCATTTT. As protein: CATGGPRVSNQPQHF.